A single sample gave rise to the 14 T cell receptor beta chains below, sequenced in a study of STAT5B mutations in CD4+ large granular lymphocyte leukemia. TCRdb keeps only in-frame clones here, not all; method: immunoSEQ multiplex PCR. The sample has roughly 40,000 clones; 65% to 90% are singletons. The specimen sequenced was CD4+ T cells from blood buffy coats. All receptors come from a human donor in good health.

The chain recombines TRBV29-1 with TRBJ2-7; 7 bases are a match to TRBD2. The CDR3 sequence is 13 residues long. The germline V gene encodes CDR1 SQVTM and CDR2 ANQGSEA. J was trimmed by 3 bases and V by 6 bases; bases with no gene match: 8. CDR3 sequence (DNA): TGCAGCGTCGGATCTGTAGCGGGCTACGAGCAGTACTTC. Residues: CSVGSVAGYEQYF.

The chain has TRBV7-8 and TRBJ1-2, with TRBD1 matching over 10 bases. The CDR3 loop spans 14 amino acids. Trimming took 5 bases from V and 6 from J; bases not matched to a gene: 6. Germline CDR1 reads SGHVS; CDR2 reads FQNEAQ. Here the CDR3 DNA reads TGTGCCAGCAGCGTCCGGGACAGGGGAAATGGCTACACCTTC. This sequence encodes CASSVRDRGNGYTF. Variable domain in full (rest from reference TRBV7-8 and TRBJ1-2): GAGVSQSPRYKVAKRGQDVALRCDPISGHVSLFWYQQALGQGPEFLTYFQNEAQLDKSGLPSDRFFAERPEGSVSTLKIQRTQQEDSAVYLCASSVRDRGNGYTFGSGTRLTVV.

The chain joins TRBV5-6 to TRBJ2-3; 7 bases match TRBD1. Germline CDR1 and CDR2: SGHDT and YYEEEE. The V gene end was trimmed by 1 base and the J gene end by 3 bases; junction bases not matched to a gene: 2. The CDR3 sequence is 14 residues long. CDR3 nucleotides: TGTGCCAGCAGCTTGAGGGGGCGGACAGATACGCAGTATTTT. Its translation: CASSLRGRTDTQYF. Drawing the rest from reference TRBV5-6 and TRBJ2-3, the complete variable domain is DAGVTQSPTHLIKTRGQQVTLRCSPKSGHDTVSWYQQALGQGPQFIFQYYEEEERQRGNFPDRFSGHQFPNYSSELNVNALLLGDSALYLCASSLRGRTDTQYFGPGTRLTVL.

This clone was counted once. Here the CDR3 reads CASNTGGRTGELFF. In DNA, the CDR3 is TGTGCCAGCAATACAGGGGGTCGCACCGGGGAGCTGTTTTTT. The V and J genes are TRBV2 and TRBJ2-2, with 8 bases matching TRBD1. Germline values: CDR1 SNHLY, CDR2 FYNNEI. The ends lost 7 bases at V and 4 bases at J; junction bases unmatched: 5. CDR3 length: 14 amino acids.

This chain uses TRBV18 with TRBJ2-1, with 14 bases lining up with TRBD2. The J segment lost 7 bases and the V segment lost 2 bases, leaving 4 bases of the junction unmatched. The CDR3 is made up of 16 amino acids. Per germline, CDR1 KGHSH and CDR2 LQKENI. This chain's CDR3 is CASSPGLAGGRNEQFF. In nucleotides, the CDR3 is TGTGCCAGCTCACCAGGACTAGCGGGAGGAAGGAATGAGCAGTTCTTC.

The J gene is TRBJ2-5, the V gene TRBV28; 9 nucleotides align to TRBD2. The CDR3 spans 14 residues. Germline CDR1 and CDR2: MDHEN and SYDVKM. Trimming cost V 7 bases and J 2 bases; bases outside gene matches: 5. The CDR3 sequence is CASTSAGGQETQYF. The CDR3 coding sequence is TGTGCCAGCACCTCAGCGGGAGGACAAGAGACCCAGTACTTC.

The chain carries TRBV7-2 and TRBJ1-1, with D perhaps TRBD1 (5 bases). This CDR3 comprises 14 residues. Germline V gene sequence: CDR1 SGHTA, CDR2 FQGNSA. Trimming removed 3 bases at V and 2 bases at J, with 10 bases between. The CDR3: CASSLGLGNTEAFF. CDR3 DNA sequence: TGTGCCAGCAGCTTGGGACTGGGAAACACTGAAGCTTTCTTT.

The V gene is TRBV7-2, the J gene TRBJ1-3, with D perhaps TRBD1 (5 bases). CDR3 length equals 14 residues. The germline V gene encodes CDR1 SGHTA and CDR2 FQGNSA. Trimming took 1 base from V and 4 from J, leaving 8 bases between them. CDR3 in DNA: TGTGCCAGCAGCTTAGTTGGGGCCGGAAACACCATATATTTT. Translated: CASSLVGAGNTIYF.

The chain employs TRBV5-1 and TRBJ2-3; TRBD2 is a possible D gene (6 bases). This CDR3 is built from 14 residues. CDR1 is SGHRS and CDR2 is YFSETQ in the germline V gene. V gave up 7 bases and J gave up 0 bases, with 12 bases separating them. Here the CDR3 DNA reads TGCGCCAGCCGCGCCGGGACTAGCACAGATACGCAGTATTTT. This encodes CASRAGTSTDTQYF.

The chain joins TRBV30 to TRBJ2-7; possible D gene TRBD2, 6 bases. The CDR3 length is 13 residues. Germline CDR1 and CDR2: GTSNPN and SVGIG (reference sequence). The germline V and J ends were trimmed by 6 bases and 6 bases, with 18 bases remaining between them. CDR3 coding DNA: TGTGCCTGTAAGCGGGCCAGCAATTCCGAGCAGTACTTC. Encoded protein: CACKRASNSEQYF.

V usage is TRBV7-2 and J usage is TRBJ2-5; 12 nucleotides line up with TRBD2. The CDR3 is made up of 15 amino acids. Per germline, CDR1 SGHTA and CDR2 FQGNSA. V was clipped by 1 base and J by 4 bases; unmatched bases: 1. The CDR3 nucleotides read TGTGCCAGCAGCTTAGAGGGACTAGCGGGAGAGACCCAGTACTTC. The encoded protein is CASSLEGLAGETQYF.

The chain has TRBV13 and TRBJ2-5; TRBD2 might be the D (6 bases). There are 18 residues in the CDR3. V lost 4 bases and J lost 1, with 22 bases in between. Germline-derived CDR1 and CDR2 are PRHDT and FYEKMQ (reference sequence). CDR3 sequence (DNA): TGTGCCAGCAGCTCCTATGGGACTTTCGGTATGGTCCAAGAGACCCAGTACTTC. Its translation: CASSSYGTFGMVQETQYF.

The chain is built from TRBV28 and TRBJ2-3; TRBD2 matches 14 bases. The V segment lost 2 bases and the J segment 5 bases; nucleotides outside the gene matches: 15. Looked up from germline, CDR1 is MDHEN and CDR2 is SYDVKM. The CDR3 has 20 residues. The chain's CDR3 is CASSLGGRGTSGRDVDTQYF. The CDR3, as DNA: TGTGCCAGCAGTTTAGGTGGTCGGGGGACTAGCGGGAGAGATGTAGATACGCAGTATTTT.

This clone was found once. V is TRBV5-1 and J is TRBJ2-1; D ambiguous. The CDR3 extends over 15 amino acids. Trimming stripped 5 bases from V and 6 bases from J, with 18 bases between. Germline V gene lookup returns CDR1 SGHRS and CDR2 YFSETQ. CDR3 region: CASSSDGPFFNEQFF. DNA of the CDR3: TGCGCCAGCAGTTCGGACGGCCCTTTTTTCAATGAGCAGTTCTTC.